One sample yielded the 20 T cell receptor beta chains listed below, sequenced in a study of OX40 agonist ivuxolimab in advanced cancers. Generated by immunoSEQ multiplex PCR, the TCRdb table keeps only in-frame clones and is missing some. The sample lists roughly 40,000 clones, about 90% occurring once. Source: CD4+ or CD8+ T cells sorted from blood, taken in a trial of the OX40 agonist ivuxolimab. The receptor set was obtained from an adult with an advanced solid tumor such as melanoma, head and neck, liver or kidney cancer.

The genes are TRBV4-1 and TRBJ2-3, with 9 nucleotides matching TRBD2. J lost 0 bases, V lost 4 bases, and 14 bases had no gene match. The CDR3 covers 19 residues. CDR1 and CDR2 from the germline V gene are MGHRA and YSYEKL. This CDR3 reads CASSRPLAASGVSTDTQYF. The CDR3 nucleotides read TGCGCCAGCAGCCGGCCCCTGGCGGCTAGCGGGGTTAGCACAGATACGCAGTATTTT.

The chain is built from TRBV27 and TRBJ2-7; the match to TRBD1 covers 9 bases. V gave up 7 bases and J gave up 3 bases; unmatched junction bases: 7. This CDR3 spans 14 amino acids. CDR1 is MNHEY and CDR2 is SMNVEV in the germline V gene (reference sequence). The CDR3 sequence is CASNPGTGFYEQYF. The CDR3 DNA follows: TGTGCCAGCAACCCCGGGACAGGGTTCTACGAGCAGTACTTC.

This clone appeared a single time. The chain couples TRBV15 to TRBJ1-2; unclear D gene. The CDR3 spans 15 residues. Trimming pared 0 bases from V and 2 bases from J, leaving 10 bases between. Germline V lookup: CDR1 LNHNV, CDR2 YYDKDF (reference sequence). The CDR3 bases are TGTGCCACCAGCAGAGATTTGGGTTCCAACTATGGCTACACCTTC. Amino acids: CATSRDLGSNYGYTF.

The chain combines TRBV19 with TRBJ1-2; D uncertain. The germline gives CDR1 LNHDA, CDR2 SQIVND (reference sequence). V gave up 10 bases and J gave up 7 bases, with 19 bases separating them. The CDR3 runs 13 residues. Here the CDR3 reads CATEAHPLIGYTF. The CDR3 DNA reads as TGTGCCACCGAGGCCCATCCCCTCATTGGCTACACCTTC. The full variable domain, its missing parts supplied by reference TRBV19 and TRBJ1-2, is DGGITQSPKYLFRKEGQNVTLSCEQNLNHDAMYWYRQDPGQGLRLIYYSQIVNDFQKGDIAEGYSVSREKKESFPLTVTSAQKNPTAFYLCATEAHPLIGYTFGSGTRLTVV.

The chain couples TRBV12-5 to TRBJ1-1; the D is unclear. The CDR3 spans 15 residues. Per the germline V gene, CDR1 is LGHNT and CDR2 is FRNRAP. The V and J ends lost 0 bases and 6 bases respectively, with 14 bases between them. The CDR3 bases are TGTGCTAGTGGTTTGGTAGGGCAGCTTCGCCCTGAAGCTTTCTTT. Its translation: CASGLVGQLRPEAFF.

The CDR3 DNA is TGTGCCCTAGCGAGGGACGTGAACACTGAAGCTTTCTTT. Its translation is CALARDVNTEAFF. V gene TRBV30 combines with J gene TRBJ1-1; a possible D gene is TRBD1 (5 bases). This CDR3 comprises 13 residues. Germline CDR1 is GTSNPN and CDR2 is SVGIG (reference sequence). The V and J ends lost 8 bases and 0 bases respectively, with 13 bases between them.

CDR3 protein: CASSQNTDLKTYGYTF. DNA of the CDR3: TGTGCCAGCAGCCAAAATACCGATCTAAAGACCTATGGCTACACCTTC. The rearrangement joins TRBV11-3 to TRBJ1-2, with D unclear. The CDR3 consists of 16 residues. Trimming took off 5 bases at V and 4 bases at J, with 20 bases between the two ends. The germline CDR1 and CDR2 sequences are SGHNT and YENEEA.

The chain employs TRBV30 and TRBJ1-2; possibly TRBD1 for D (6 bases). The CDR3 totals 12 residues. Looked up from germline, CDR1 is GTSNPN and CDR2 is SVGIG (reference sequence). Trimming left V 4 bases short and J 6 bases short, with 12 bases between. The CDR3 is CAWKWGANGYTF. The CDR3 DNA reads as TGTGCCTGGAAATGGGGGGCAAATGGCTACACCTTC.

The chain couples TRBV6-1 to TRBJ2-7; D gene unclear. Trimming pared 4 bases from V and 5 bases from J, leaving 9 bases between. From germline, CDR1 is MNHNS and CDR2 SASEGT. The CDR3 length is 12 residues. The CDR3 DNA follows: TGTGCCAGCAGTGTTTCCGGTGACGAGCAGTACTTC. This encodes CASSVSGDEQYF.

The chain joins TRBV19 to TRBJ2-3; no reliable D call. V was trimmed by 3 bases and J by 0 bases, leaving 10 bases between them. The CDR3 is 15 residues long. CDR1 is LNHDA, CDR2 SQIVND, per germline (reference sequence). The CDR3 DNA sequence: TGTGCCAGTAGTATGGTTTCGACTAGCACAGATACGCAGTATTTT. It encodes CASSMVSTSTDTQYF.

CDR3 DNA sequence: TGTGCCAGCGGCTACTCGGGGTATGGCTACACCTTC. The encoded protein is CASGYSGYGYTF. This chain uses TRBV11-1 with TRBJ1-2, with no clear D. The V and J ends lost 8 bases and 5 bases respectively, with 12 bases between them. CDR3 length: 12 residues. Germline CDR1 and CDR2: SGHAT and FQDESV (reference sequence).

J is TRBJ2-3 and V is TRBV4-1; D is unclear. Germline-derived CDR1 and CDR2 are MGHRA and YSYEKL. V was trimmed by 4 bases and J by 2 bases, leaving 10 bases between them. This CDR3 contains 14 residues. CDR3 coding DNA: TGCGCCAGCAGCCTCATGACCCTCACAGATACGCAGTATTTT. Its protein is CASSLMTLTDTQYF.

The chain employs TRBV9 and TRBJ1-2, with D unclear. There are 14 residues in the CDR3. Trimming left V 3 bases short and J 1 base short, with 10 bases between. Per germline, CDR1 SGDLS and CDR2 YYNGEE. This CDR3 reads CASSEGGDNYGYTF. CDR3 sequence (DNA): TGTGCCAGCAGCGAGGGTGGAGATAACTATGGCTACACCTTC.

V usage is TRBV27 and J usage is TRBJ1-5; D is ambiguous. V lost 3 bases and J lost 2, with 5 bases in between. The CDR3 is 13 amino acids. Germline CDR1 reads MNHEY; CDR2 reads SMNVEV (reference sequence). CDR3 region: CASSFGGNQPQHF. In DNA, the CDR3 is TGTGCCAGCAGTTTTGGGGGCAATCAGCCCCAGCATTTT.

The V gene is TRBV4-1, the J gene TRBJ2-3; 9 bases fit TRBD2. The V gene end was trimmed by 0 bases and the J gene end by 2 bases; junction bases not matched to a gene: 6. The CDR3 has 17 amino acids. Germline loops: CDR1 MGHRA, CDR2 YSYEKL. The CDR3 region is CASSQDGRGGITDTQYF. CDR3 sequence (DNA): TGCGCCAGCAGCCAAGATGGGCGGGGGGGAATCACAGATACGCAGTATTTT.

This chain connects TRBV4-3 to TRBJ2-7, with D perhaps TRBD1 or TRBD2 (6 bases each). CDR1 is LGHNA, CDR2 YSLEER, per germline. The CDR3 is made up of 14 amino acids. V was trimmed by 3 bases and J by 4 bases, leaving 13 bases between them. CDR3 in DNA: TGCGCCAGCAGCCAGAGGGGGGTAGGGTACGAGCAGTACTTC. Residues: CASSQRGVGYEQYF.

V is TRBV6-1 and J is TRBJ2-1; 14 positions agree with TRBD2. The CDR3 is 16 amino acids. Germline CDR1 is MNHNS and CDR2 is SASEGT. The junction had 4 bases not matched to a gene; V was cut back by 1 base and J by 8 bases. The CDR3 loop reads CASSEGTSGGRDEQFF. The CDR3 DNA reads TGTGCCAGCAGTGAAGGGACTAGCGGGGGGAGGGATGAGCAGTTCTTC.

The chain uses TRBV29-1 and TRBJ2-7; tentatively, D is TRBD1 (5 bases). From germline, CDR1 is SQVTM and CDR2 ANQGSEA. The CDR3 extends over 13 amino acids. V dropped 0 bases and J dropped 0 bases, with 6 bases sitting between them. CDR3 in DNA: TGCAGCGTTGAAGAGGACAACTCCTACGAGCAGTACTTC. This sequence encodes CSVEEDNSYEQYF.

The chain is built from TRBV4-1 and TRBJ1-1; TRBD1 aligns across 9 bases. V dropped 3 bases and J dropped 6; count of bases not matched to a gene: 14. The CDR3 runs to 17 residues. Germline values: CDR1 MGHRA, CDR2 YSYEKL. The CDR3 is CASSHAFPDRGRAEAFF. The CDR3 coding sequence is TGCGCCAGCAGCCACGCCTTCCCCGACAGGGGGAGAGCTGAAGCTTTCTTT.

The chain carries TRBV4-1 and TRBJ2-1; D may be TRBD2 (6 bases). Per the germline V gene, CDR1 is MGHRA and CDR2 is YSYEKL. Trimming pared 1 base from V and 0 bases from J, leaving 7 bases between. The CDR3 loop spans 15 amino acids. The CDR3 DNA reads as TGCGCCAGCAGCCAAGCCGGGAGCTCCTACAATGAGCAGTTCTTC. It encodes CASSQAGSSYNEQFF.